This T cell receptor beta chain was found in a study of shared clonotypes between healthy human individuals. Study-level background: Per donor, CD8 memory used one plate, CD8 naive used two, CD4 memory used three and CD4 naive used three. Notes on the study in general: Clonotype sharing levels among donors were expected to vary with sequencing depth.

The split of CD4+ cells yielded CD45RA+ naive and CD45RA-negative memory subsets. About this clone itself: No antigen is known for it.

CDR1 KGHSH and CDR2 LQKENI come from the germline V gene. This CDR3 contains 16 residues. Between the trimmed V and J ends, which lost 0 bases and 4 bases, there was a span of 13 bases. Method: immunoSEQ multiplex PCR; TCRdb's copy keeps in-frame clones and lacks some. The profile shows about 2.3 million clones, approximately 93% of them singletons. The chain joins TRBV18 to TRBJ1-5; no clear D. The TCR was taken from a man aged 18 to 30 in good health. Some clones in this sample may be carry-over from other donors' samples. The sequencing sample was made of naive CD4+ T cells from PBMCs. As to subset: CD45RA+ positively selected. The CDR3 region is CASSPPGGSGNQPQHF. The CDR3 bases are TGTGCCAGCTCACCACCAGGAGGGTCCGGGAATCAGCCCCAGCATTTT.